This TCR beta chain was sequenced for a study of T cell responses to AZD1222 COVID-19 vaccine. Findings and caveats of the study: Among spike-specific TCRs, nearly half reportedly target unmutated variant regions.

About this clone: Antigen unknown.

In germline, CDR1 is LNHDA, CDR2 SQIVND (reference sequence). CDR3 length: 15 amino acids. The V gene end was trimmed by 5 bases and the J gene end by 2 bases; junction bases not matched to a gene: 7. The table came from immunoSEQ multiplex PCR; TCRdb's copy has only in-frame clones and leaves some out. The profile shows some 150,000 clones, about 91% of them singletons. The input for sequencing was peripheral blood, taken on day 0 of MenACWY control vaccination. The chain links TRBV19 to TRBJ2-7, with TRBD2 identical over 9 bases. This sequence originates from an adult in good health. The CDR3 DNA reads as TGTGCCAGTAGTCCCCGGACTAGCGAGCCCTACGAGCAGTACTTC. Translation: CASSPRTSEPYEQYF.